A selection of T cell receptor beta chains follows, all from one sample in a study of OX40 agonist ivuxolimab in advanced cancers. The data were produced by immunoSEQ multiplex PCR, yet TCRdb's version contains in-frame clones alone and is incomplete. Here the sample spans over 70,000 clones, about 91% being singletons. The material sequenced was CD4+ or CD8+ T cells sorted from blood, taken in a trial of the OX40 agonist ivuxolimab. Source of these receptors: an adult with an advanced solid tumor such as melanoma, head and neck, liver or kidney cancer. The CDR3 runs from the conserved cysteine through the conserved F or W. The order of the fields is V gene, D gene, clone size, J gene, CDR3 DNA, CDR3 protein. The D gene is left open where the match is weak. Expanded clones get a size class; other rows say once, few or many, or leave the size out.

TRBV2	-	-	TRBJ1-4	TGTGCCAGCAGAAACAGGGCAACTAATGAAAAACTGTTTTTT	CASRNRATNEKLFF
TRBV27	-	-	TRBJ1-1	TGTGCCAGCCTCCTTCGCGGGCAGGGTAACACTGAAGCTTTCTTT	CASLLRGQGNTEAFF
TRBV6-6	TRBD1	few	TRBJ1-2	TGTGCCAGCAGCTTGGGACAGGCTTATGGCTACACCTTC	CASSLGQAYGYTF
TRBV10-3	TRBD1	once	TRBJ2-1	TGTGCCATCAGTGAGCGGGACAGGGCGAATGAGCAGTTCTTC	CAISERDRANEQFF
TRBV5-4	TRBD2	-	TRBJ2-7	TGTGCCAGCAGCCGTACTAGCGGGACCGTGTACGAGCAGTACTTC	CASSRTSGTVYEQYF
TRBV7-2	-	few	TRBJ2-7	TGTGCCAGCAGCCGGTTAATAGGCGAGCAGTACTTC	CASSRLIGEQYF
TRBV10-1	-	-	TRBJ2-2	TGCGCCAGCAGTGAAGCAGGGCCAAACACCGGGGAGCTGTTTTTT	CASSEAGPNTGELFF
TRBV30	-	-	TRBJ1-4	TGTGCCTGGAGTGGGCCCTTCCCCCGTCCTAATGAAAAACTGTTTTTT	CAWSGPFPRPNEKLFF
TRBV5-6	TRBD1	-	TRBJ2-5	TGTGCCAGCAGCTTAGGACAGGGGGGATTGTGGGAGACCCAGTACTTC	CASSLGQGGLWETQYF
TRBV7-9	-	-	TRBJ1-3	TGTGCCAGCAGCTTAGGCAGAGTCTCTGGAAACACCATATATTTT	CASSLGRVSGNTIYF